The entry below gives a single T cell receptor beta chain sequence along with its context. The sample comes from a study of blood T cell repertoires in COVID-19. At the level of the study: Samples representing acute and convalescent COVID-19 were sourced from the United States, Italy and Spain.

Germline V gene lookup returns CDR1 MNHEY and CDR2 SMNVEV (reference sequence). The V end lost 5 bases, the J end lost 0 bases, and 11 bases lay between the germline ends. The CDR3 length is 15 residues. Original analysis: Reference gene primer amplification gave nucleated cell count estimates. The data were produced by immunoSEQ multiplex PCR, yet TCRdb's version contains in-frame clones alone and is incomplete. The V and J calls and clone size were taken over from that table, and D and trimming were inferred from the DNA. The repertoire holds some 200,000 clones, with about nine tenths as singletons.

Material: peripheral blood. The receptor's source is a man aged 45-65 years with acute or convalescent COVID-19. The rearrangement links TRBV27 to TRBJ2-1; perhaps TRBD1 as D (6 bases). The CDR3 region is CASSSGQSSYNEQFF. The CDR3 DNA follows: TGTGCCAGCAGTAGTGGACAGAGCTCCTACAATGAGCAGTTCTTC.